Below are 12 T cell receptor beta chains sequenced from a single sample in a study of blood T cell repertoires in COVID-19. Using immunoSEQ multiplex PCR, the repertoire was profiled, and TCRdb retains in-frame clones only, with some absent. The repertoire holds about 300,000 clones, with roughly 80% as singletons. The source material was peripheral blood. All receptors derive from a human donor with COVID-19, enrolled during active disease. The donor label of this sample is uncertain.

This chain uses TRBV30 with TRBJ1-2, with a tentative D call TRBD1 (5 bases). Deletions cut 0 bases from V and 7 bases from J, with 15 bases between. This CDR3 region has 14 residues. Germline V gene sequence: CDR1 GTSNPN, CDR2 SVGIG (reference sequence). The CDR3 DNA reads TGTGCCTGGAGTGTACGGAAGGGGTGGGCTGGCTACACCTTC. Residues: CAWSVRKGWAGYTF.

The V gene is TRBV2, the J gene TRBJ1-5; D is possibly TRBD1 (6 bases). V lost 4 bases and J lost 4, with 11 bases in between. This CDR3 has 14 amino acids. CDR1 SNHLY and CDR2 FYNNEI come from the germline V gene. The CDR3 loop reads CASSGQVNNQPQHF. The CDR3 DNA reads as TGTGCCAGCAGTGGACAGGTTAATAATCAGCCCCAGCATTTT.

The chain links TRBV5-6 to TRBJ2-7; 7 positions match TRBD2. The CDR3 is 13 amino acids. The V gene's germline CDR1 is SGHDT and CDR2 YYEEEE. V was pared by 4 bases and J by 4 bases, with 5 bases of the junction left unmatched. The CDR3 region has the DNA TGTGCCAGCAGCCCAGGGAGGGTATACGAGCAGTACTTC. Its translation is CASSPGRVYEQYF.

V is TRBV2 and J is TRBJ2-1; maybe TRBD1 (5 bases). Trimming took 6 bases from V and 4 from J, leaving 10 bases between them. CDR3 length: 13 residues. Germline values: CDR1 SNHLY, CDR2 FYNNEI. The CDR3 DNA follows: TGTGCCAGCAGGCCAGACAGATACAATGAGCAGTTCTTC. Translation: CASRPDRYNEQFF.

This chain links TRBV4-3 with TRBJ2-3; D possibly corresponds to TRBD2 (6 bases). The ends were cut back, 0 bases at V and 10 bases at J, with 11 bases in the middle. CDR1 is LGHNA and CDR2 is YSLEER in the germline V gene. This CDR3 spans 13 amino acids. CDR3 in amino acids: CASSQDSPGAQYF. The CDR3 DNA is TGCGCCAGCAGCCAAGACTCCCCGGGGGCGCAGTATTTT.

The V and J genes are TRBV5-6 and TRBJ1-1; perhaps TRBD1 as D (6 bases). The CDR3 sequence is 15 residues long. Trimming removed 1 base from V and 10 bases from J, with 20 bases in between. Germline loops: CDR1 SGHDT, CDR2 YYEEEE. This CDR3 reads CASSLLAPGVHRAFF. DNA for the CDR3: TGTGCCAGCAGCTTGCTTGCCCCAGGGGTTCACAGAGCTTTCTTT.

The V gene is TRBV14, the J gene TRBJ2-2; 8 bases align to TRBD1. The CDR3 is made up of 16 amino acids. The V gene's germline CDR1 is SGHDN and CDR2 FVKESK. With V trimmed by 3 bases and J by 1 base, 4 bases remained unmatched. The CDR3 loop is CASSHGGQGNTGELFF. DNA for the CDR3: TGTGCCAGCAGCCACGGAGGACAGGGGAACACCGGGGAGCTGTTTTTT.

This rearrangement joins TRBV2 to TRBJ2-3; D is perhaps TRBD1 (6 bases). Trimming shortened V by 6 bases and J by 4 bases, and 14 bases separated the two germline ends. CDR3 length equals 14 residues. Germline V gene lookup returns CDR1 SNHLY and CDR2 FYNNEI. The CDR3 nucleotides read TGTGCCAGCAGAACAGGGACACAGGCAGATACGCAGTATTTT. Translated, it gives CASRTGTQADTQYF.

This chain connects TRBV5-5 to TRBJ2-1; 16 positions agree with TRBD2. With 4 bases clipped from V and 2 bases from J, the junction kept 6 bases outside the gene matches. Germline-derived CDR1 and CDR2 are SGHKS and YYEKEE (reference sequence). There are 18 residues in the CDR3. The CDR3 sequence: CASSPGTSGRAAYNEQFF. Here the CDR3 DNA reads TGTGCCAGCAGCCCAGGGACTAGCGGGAGGGCCGCCTACAATGAGCAGTTCTTC.

The chain has TRBV20-1 and TRBJ2-3; D is undetermined. The V gene lost 8 bases and the J gene lost 1 base, with 7 bases spanning the gap. The CDR3 is made up of 11 amino acids. Germline CDR1 reads DFQATT; CDR2 reads SNEGSKA (reference sequence). The CDR3: CSILRTDTQYF. CDR3 bases: TGCAGTATACTACGCACAGATACGCAGTATTTT.

The chain carries TRBV6-4 and TRBJ2-2; 11 bases fit TRBD2. CDR1 MRHNA and CDR2 SNTAGT come from the germline V gene. The J segment lost 6 bases and the V segment lost 7 bases, leaving 10 bases of the junction unmatched. The CDR3 loop spans 16 amino acids. CDR3 in DNA: TGTGCCAGCAAGGCTCTTACTAGCGGGAGCGCCGGGGAGCTGTTTTTT. Protein sequence: CASKALTSGSAGELFF.

The chain couples TRBV5-4 to TRBJ2-1; 10 nucleotides match TRBD2. The CDR3 loop spans 17 amino acids. Per germline, CDR1 SGHNT and CDR2 YYREEE (reference sequence). Trimming removed 3 bases from V and 8 bases from J; junction bases left unmatched: 14. CDR3 sequence: CASSSGPGLARWDEQFF. The CDR3 DNA sequence: TGTGCCAGCAGCTCAGGACCGGGACTAGCGCGGTGGGATGAGCAGTTCTTC.